This TCR beta chain derives from a study of blood T cell repertoires in COVID-19. Looking at the study overall: From the United States, Italy and Spain came samples of acute and convalescent COVID-19.

Germline CDR1 reads KGHSH; CDR2 reads LQKENI. CDR3 length: 15 residues. After removal of 6 bases from V and 7 bases from J, the junction contained 11 bases not matched to a gene. The authors' processing: Amplified reference gene primers provided the basis for estimating nucleated cell counts. Profiling relied on immunoSEQ multiplex PCR, and the TCRdb table lists in-frame clones only, not all of them. Clone size and V and J calls were adopted from that table, with D and trimming inferred from the DNA. Altogether 90,000 to 110,000 clones are present, around 81% being singletons, with the ten largest covering approximately 4.2%.

The chain couples TRBV18 to TRBJ2-1; 8 bases are shared with TRBD2. Sequencing input: peripheral blood. The clonotype was recovered from a human donor in a cohort sampled during active or convalescent COVID-19. The CDR3 protein is CASSPGGALKNEQFF. The CDR3 DNA is TGTGCCAGCTCGCCCGGGGGGGCCTTAAAAAATGAGCAGTTCTTC.